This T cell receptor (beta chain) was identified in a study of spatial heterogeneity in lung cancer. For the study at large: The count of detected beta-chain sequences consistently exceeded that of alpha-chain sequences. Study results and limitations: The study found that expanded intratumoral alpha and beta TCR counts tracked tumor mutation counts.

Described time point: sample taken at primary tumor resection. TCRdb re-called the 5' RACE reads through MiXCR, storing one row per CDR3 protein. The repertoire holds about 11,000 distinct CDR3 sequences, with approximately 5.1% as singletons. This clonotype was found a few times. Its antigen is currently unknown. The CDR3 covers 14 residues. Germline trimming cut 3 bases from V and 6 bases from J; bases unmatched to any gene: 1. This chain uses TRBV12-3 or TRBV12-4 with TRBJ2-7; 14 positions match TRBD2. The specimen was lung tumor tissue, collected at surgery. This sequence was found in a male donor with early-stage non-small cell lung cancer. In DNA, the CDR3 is TGTGCCAGCAGTTTCGGGACTAGCGGGGGCGAGCAGTACTTC. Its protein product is CASSFGTSGGEQYF.